This T cell receptor beta chain was captured by sequencing in a study of beta chain features in type 1 diabetes. The V gene's germline CDR1 is SGHKS and CDR2 YYEKEE (reference sequence). Trimming at V came to 4 bases and at J to 4 bases, leaving 10 bases not matched to a gene. There are 16 residues in the CDR3. Expressed TCRB transcripts were sequenced because the isolated RNA had all been reverse transcribed beforehand. Data came from immunoSEQ multiplex PCR; TCRdb stores just in-frame clones and leaves some out. The data contain about 370,000 clones, over 12% of them singletons. The TCR was taken from a young woman in good health. The specimen sequenced was naive CD4+ T cells from blood. The chain combines TRBV5-5 with TRBJ1-5, with TRBD1 identical over 8 bases. This CDR3 reads CASSGGTGGENQPQHF. The CDR3, as DNA: TGTGCCAGCAGCGGAGGGACAGGTGGGGAGAATCAGCCCCAGCATTTT.